This is a list of T cell receptor beta chains from one sample in a study of cytomegalovirus exposure and HLA in healthy donors. Libraries were prepared by immunoSEQ multiplex PCR; TCRdb keeps only in-frame clonotypes and omits some of them. The sample shows roughly 79,000 clones, about 74% of them seen only once. Sequencing was done on a sample of PBMCs. The source is a woman between 50 and 59 years old in good health and CMV-seropositive. Both conserved end residues are part of each CDR3. The order of the fields is D gene, V gene, clone size, J gene, CDR3 protein, CDR3 DNA. The D gene is left open where the match is weak. Expanded clones are given a class, and other clones once, few, many or no size at all.

>TRBD1|TRBV6-4|NA|TRBJ2-7
CASWPTGQGSYEQYF
TGTGCCAGTTGGCCTACGGGACAGGGGTCCTACGAGCAGTACTTC
>TRBD2|TRBV6-5|NA|TRBJ2-7
CASSFGAGGAYEQYF
TGTGCCAGCAGTTTTGGAGCGGGAGGGGCCTACGAGCAGTACTTC
>NA|TRBV29-1|NA|TRBJ2-1
CSVVEGRYNEQFF
TGCAGCGTTGTGGAAGGGAGGTACAATGAGCAGTTCTTC
>NA|TRBV19|NA|TRBJ2-2
CASSIGGLSNTGELFF
TGTGCCAGTAGTATCGGTGGGCTCTCGAACACCGGGGAGCTGTTTTTT
>NA|TRBV25-1|NA|TRBJ2-1
CASAIYNEQFF
TGTGCCAGCGCTATTTACAATGAGCAGTTCTTC
>TRBD2|TRBV19|NA|TRBJ2-7
CASSSLAGPYEQYF
TGTGCCAGTAGTAGTTTAGCGGGTCCCTACGAGCAGTACTTC
>TRBD1|TRBV9|NA|TRBJ2-7
CASGTGQWMEQYF
TGTGCCAGCGGTACGGGACAGTGGATGGAGCAGTACTTC
>TRBD2|TRBV11-2|once|TRBJ2-7
CASSLAGGGGLDEQYF
TGTGCCAGCAGCTTAGCGGGAGGGGGGGGTCTGGACGAGCAGTACTTC
>NA|TRBV30|NA|TRBJ1-2
CAWSETVNHGYTF
TGTGCCTGGAGTGAAACGGTCAACCATGGCTACACCTTC
>NA|TRBV19|once|TRBJ2-1
CASSTSASSYNEQFF
TGTGCCAGTAGTACTAGCGCGAGCTCCTACAATGAGCAGTTCTTC
>TRBD1|TRBV18|NA|TRBJ1-1
CASSPGTDTEAFF
TGTGCCAGCTCCCCTGGGACAGACACTGAAGCTTTCTTT
>NA|TRBV7-9|NA|TRBJ1-2
CASSLPGGGYTF
TGTGCCAGCAGTCTACCAGGTGGTGGCTACACCTTC
>NA|TRBV5-1|NA|TRBJ1-5
CASSLGASNQPQHF
TGCGCCAGCAGCTTGGGGGCCAGCAATCAGCCCCAGCATTTT
>TRBD1|TRBV19|few|TRBJ2-3
CASGQGGTDTQYF
TGTGCCAGTGGACAGGGTGGCACAGATACGCAGTATTTT